This TCR beta chain was found in a study of T cells in Graves' hyperthyroidism and ophthalmopathy. General study findings and limits: The model made its ophthalmopathy prediction, and onset followed a median around six months later.

Patients were excluded for uncontrolled infection, other autoimmune disease, pregnancy or lactation. Clinical symptoms, serum thyroxine and TRAb, thyroid ultrasound and orbital computed tomography were used for the diagnoses. This clonotype was counted many times. Its antigen is not known. RNA transcripts were the template for amplifying TCR beta CDR3 regions. First-round RT-PCR with HTBI primers amplified the TCR CDR3 region. TCRdb analysed the multiplex PCR reads with MiXCR anew, one entry per CDR3 protein. The sample carries 550,000 to 700,000 distinct CDR3 sequences, approximately 44% recorded once. Deletions cut 4 bases from V and 11 bases from J, with 21 bases between. The CDR3 runs to 14 residues. The germline gives CDR1 SGHNT, CDR2 YYREEE (reference sequence).

The gene calls are TRBV5-4 and TRBJ1-1, with a tentative D call TRBD1 (6 bases). The receptor was isolated from an adult woman with Graves' disease, either hyperthyroidism or ophthalmopathy (not recorded which). Input material: peripheral blood or thyroid tissue (not recorded which). CDR3 sequence (DNA): TGTGCCAGCAGCCCACGACGGGGGGGGCCTAGGGCTTTCTTT. This sequence encodes CASSPRRGGPRAFF.